This TCR beta chain appears in the sequencing data of a study of cytomegalovirus exposure and HLA in healthy donors. Trimming took 0 bases from V and 1 from J, leaving 11 bases between them. CDR1 and CDR2 (germline): SGDLS, YYNGEE. The CDR3 consists of 15 residues. Both 60 Vbeta primers and 13 Jbeta primers went into the PCR. TCRdb's table, derived via immunoSEQ multiplex PCR, lists solely in-frame clones and lacks some. The sample has approximately 180,000 clones, 75% to 85% seen once. The sequence derives from a man aged 25 to 45 in good health and CMV-seropositive. This rearrangement joins TRBV9 to TRBJ2-7; possible D gene TRBD1, 6 bases. The source material was PBMCs. The CDR3, as DNA: TGTGCCAGCAGCGTAGGGGGACACTCTTCCTACGAGCAGTACTTC. It codes for CASSVGGHSSYEQYF.